The 8 T cell receptor beta chains listed next were all sequenced from one sample in a study of OX40 agonist ivuxolimab in advanced cancers. Assay used: immunoSEQ multiplex PCR; TCRdb lists only in-frame clones, some missing. The table records roughly 81,000 clones, 70% to 90% of them present only once. The sequences come from CD4+ or CD8+ T cells sorted from blood, collected in a trial of the OX40 agonist ivuxolimab. These receptors were taken from an adult with an advanced solid tumor such as melanoma, head and neck, liver or kidney cancer.

V is TRBV5-1 and J is TRBJ2-3, with D unresolved. V was cut by 0 bases and J by 3 bases, with 5 bases left in between. CDR1 is SGHRS, CDR2 YFSETQ, per germline. The CDR3 extends over 13 amino acids. As DNA, the CDR3 is TGCGCCAGCAGCTTGGACGGGACAGATACGCAGTATTTT. It codes for CASSLDGTDTQYF.

The chain couples TRBV5-1 to TRBJ1-1; TRBD1 matches 10 bases. The V gene's germline CDR1 is SGHRS and CDR2 YFSETQ. V was clipped by 0 bases and J by 0 bases; unmatched bases: 11. This CDR3 is 19 amino acids long. CDR3 bases: TGCGCCAGCAGCTTGGCCGGGCCGGGACAGGGGCTGATGAACACTGAAGCTTTCTTT. This sequence encodes CASSLAGPGQGLMNTEAFF.

The J gene is TRBJ1-5, the V gene TRBV5-1, with D perhaps matching TRBD1 (5 bases). Trimming pared 2 bases from V and 0 bases from J, leaving 9 bases between. The CDR3 is made up of 15 amino acids. Germline V gene sequence: CDR1 SGHRS, CDR2 YFSETQ. The CDR3 region is CASSFSGLSNQPQHF. The CDR3 DNA sequence: TGCGCCAGCAGCTTCTCGGGACTTAGCAATCAGCCCCAGCATTTT. The whole variable domain, remainder taken from reference TRBV5-1 and TRBJ1-5, is KAGVTQTPRYLIKTRGQQVTLSCSPISGHRSVSWYQQTPGQGLQFLFEYFSETQRNKGNFPGRFSGRQFSNSRSEMNVSTLELGDSALYLCASSFSGLSNQPQHFGDGTRLSIL.

J is TRBJ1-5 and V is TRBV5-1; no clear D. In germline, CDR1 is SGHRS, CDR2 YFSETQ. Trimming removed 2 bases from V and 7 bases from J, with 13 bases in between. The CDR3 has 14 amino acids. This CDR3 is CASSFGGGGQPQHF. CDR3 nucleotides: TGCGCCAGCAGCTTCGGCGGCGGCGGGCAGCCCCAGCATTTT.

This chain connects TRBV7-8 to TRBJ2-5; 8 bases are shared with TRBD1. This CDR3 region has 13 residues. With 8 bases clipped from V and 5 bases from J, the junction kept 7 bases outside the gene matches. Per germline, CDR1 SGHVS and CDR2 FQNEAQ. This chain's CDR3 is CASGQGAGETQYF. The CDR3 DNA follows: TGTGCCAGCGGGCAGGGGGCCGGGGAGACCCAGTACTTC.

The rearrangement links TRBV5-1 to TRBJ1-4; D remains unclear. The CDR3 has 15 amino acids. The V and J ends lost 6 bases and 5 bases respectively, with 17 bases between them. The germline V gene encodes CDR1 SGHRS and CDR2 YFSETQ. CDR3 coding DNA: TGCGCCAGCAACTCTTACGGAGGTCCAAATGAAAAACTGTTTTTT. Protein: CASNSYGGPNEKLFF.

The chain couples TRBV2 to TRBJ2-4; D is unclear. Germline V gives CDR1 SNHLY, CDR2 FYNNEI. V shed 2 bases and J shed 0 bases, with 5 bases lying between them. CDR3 length: 14 amino acids. CDR3 amino acids: CASSEIQAKNIQYF. In DNA form, the CDR3 reads TGTGCCAGCAGTGAAATTCAAGCCAAAAACATTCAGTACTTC. Using reference TRBV2 and TRBJ2-4 for the parts outside the CDR3, the full variable domain is EPEVTQTPSHQVTQMGQEVILRCVPISNHLYFYWYRQILGQKVEFLVSFYNNEISEKSEIFDDQFSVERPDGSNFTLKIRSTKLEDSAMYFCASSEIQAKNIQYFGAGTRLSVL.

The J gene is TRBJ2-7, the V gene TRBV2, with D unresolved. Germline loops: CDR1 SNHLY, CDR2 FYNNEI. CDR3 length: 9 residues. Trimming pared 5 bases from V and 7 bases from J, leaving 3 bases between. The CDR3 protein is CASSREQYF. CDR3 in DNA: TGTGCCAGCAGTAGGGAGCAGTACTTC.